A single sample gave rise to the 27 T cell receptor beta chains below, sequenced in a study of T cell responses to AZD1222 COVID-19 vaccine. Produced via immunoSEQ multiplex PCR; TCRdb's table is partial and in-frame only. The sample holds more than 100,000 clones, approximately 91% seen once. Material: peripheral blood, obtained 28 days after the second AZD1222 dose. The source is an adult who received the AZD1222 COVID-19 vaccine.

The chain employs TRBV20-1 and TRBJ2-1, with TRBD2 as a possible D gene (6 bases). Germline CDR1 DFQATT, CDR2 SNEGSKA (reference sequence). The CDR3 covers 11 residues. Trimming shortened V by 0 bases and J by 10 bases, and 7 bases separated the two germline ends. CDR3: CSAREDYEQFF. Written as DNA, the CDR3 is TGCAGTGCTAGAGAGGACTACGAGCAGTTCTTC.

This chain joins TRBV27 and TRBJ1-1; TRBD1 might be the D (6 bases). The CDR3 length is 16 residues. Germline CDR1 reads MNHEY; CDR2 reads SMNVEV (reference sequence). The V and J ends lost 4 bases and 0 bases respectively, with 15 bases between them. This chain's CDR3 is CASSSTGLVLNTEAFF. CDR3 nucleotide sequence: TGTGCCAGCAGTTCGACAGGCCTGGTTTTGAACACTGAAGCTTTCTTT.

This clone was found a few times. The rearrangement uses TRBV24-1 and TRBJ1-2, with 9 bases aligning to TRBD1. Germline V gene lookup returns CDR1 KGHDR and CDR2 SFDVKD. There are 13 residues in the CDR3. The V segment lost 4 bases and the J segment 9 bases; nucleotides outside the gene matches: 5. The CDR3 DNA sequence: TGTGCCACCAGTGAGGGACAGGGTAATCGCTACACCTTC. This encodes CATSEGQGNRYTF.

The chain has TRBV12-5 and TRBJ1-2; D is possibly TRBD1 (6 bases). V dropped 7 bases and J dropped 5 bases, with 11 bases sitting between them. The CDR3 is made up of 12 amino acids. CDR1 and CDR2 (germline): LGHNT, FRNRAP. CDR3: CASALGAYGYTF. As DNA, the CDR3 is TGTGCTAGTGCCTTGGGGGCTTATGGCTACACCTTC.

This clone turned up a few times. CDR3 sequence reads: CASSKGRSPRSYEQYV. In DNA, the CDR3 is TGTGCCAGCAGCAAAGGGAGGAGTCCCCGCTCCTACGAGCAGTACGTC. The chain couples TRBV21-1 to TRBJ2-7; TRBD2 was called by the table and not checked on the DNA. TRBV21-1 is marked as a pseudogene. The CDR3 runs 16 residues.

The chain has TRBV5-1 and TRBJ1-1, with a possible D match to TRBD1 (5 bases). Germline CDR1 reads SGHRS; CDR2 reads YFSETQ. V dropped 1 base and J dropped 3 bases, with 16 bases sitting between them. This CDR3 has 16 amino acids. The CDR3 DNA sequence: TGCGCCAGCAGCTTGTGGGGGGACCCTAGGGACACTGAAGCTTTCTTT. Its protein product is CASSLWGDPRDTEAFF.

The chain uses TRBV11-2 and TRBJ2-1, with D perhaps matching TRBD2 (6 bases). Trimming removed 0 bases from V and 4 bases from J, with 13 bases in between. The CDR3 is 16 amino acids. In germline, CDR1 is SGHAT, CDR2 FQNNGV. The CDR3: CASSLDHPGSYNEQFF. CDR3 nucleotide sequence: TGTGCCAGCAGCTTAGATCATCCCGGGAGTTACAATGAGCAGTTCTTC.

The chain combines TRBV5-5 with TRBJ1-5; D is unresolved. The CDR3 is 13 amino acids. Between the trimmed V and J ends, which lost 4 bases and 4 bases, there was a span of 9 bases. Germline assignment: CDR1 SGHKS and CDR2 YYEKEE (reference sequence). CDR3 DNA: TGTGCCAGCAGCCCCAGAGGGAATCAGCCCCAGCATTTT. This sequence encodes CASSPRGNQPQHF.

The chain joins TRBV5-6 to TRBJ1-2; no clear D gene. Germline V lookup: CDR1 SGHDT, CDR2 YYEEEE. This CDR3 region has 13 residues. The V end lost 6 bases, the J end lost 7 bases, and 16 bases lay between the germline ends. The CDR3 reads CASTYSGSLGYTF. The CDR3 DNA reads TGTGCCAGCACCTACAGCGGGAGCCTTGGCTACACCTTC.

This rearrangement joins TRBV7-6 to TRBJ1-3, with 7 bases matching TRBD1. The germline V gene has CDR1 SGHVS and CDR2 FNYEAQ. J was trimmed by 2 bases and V by 5 bases; bases with no gene match: 3. The CDR3 runs to 14 residues. CDR3 protein: CASSKDRAGNTIYF. The CDR3, as DNA: TGTGCCAGCAGCAAAGACAGGGCTGGAAACACCATATATTTT.

The genes are TRBV2 and TRBJ2-5; D may correspond to TRBD1 or TRBD2 (5 bases each). V lost 8 bases to trimming and J lost 5 bases, with 12 bases between them. From germline, CDR1 is SNHLY and CDR2 FYNNEI. The CDR3 totals 12 residues. The CDR3 DNA follows: TGTGCCAGCCGGGACCGCGGGGAGACCCAGTACTTC. As protein: CASRDRGETQYF.

The rearrangement joins TRBV27 to TRBJ1-5; 7 bases line up with TRBD1. The V and J ends lost 0 bases and 2 bases, in that order; junction bases with no gene match: 4. The CDR3 covers 16 residues. Germline V gives CDR1 MNHEY, CDR2 SMNVEV (reference sequence). CDR3: CASSLSIQGRNQPQHF. In nucleotides, the CDR3 is TGTGCCAGCAGTTTATCCATACAGGGGCGCAATCAGCCCCAGCATTTT.

The V call is TRBV3-1 (or the pseudogene TRBV3-2), the J call TRBJ1-6, with 9 bases fitting TRBD1. CDR1 and CDR2 (germline): LGHDT, YNNKEL (reference sequence). The CDR3 is 14 residues long. Unmatched junction bases numbered 3, after V lost 4 bases and J lost 8 bases. The CDR3 spells CASSPWDRDSPLHF. The CDR3 DNA follows: TGTGCCAGCAGCCCTTGGGACAGGGATTCACCCCTCCACTTT.

The gene calls are TRBV7-9 and TRBJ1-1; TRBD1 aligns across 7 bases. The CDR3 runs to 13 residues. Germline V lookup: CDR1 SEHNR, CDR2 FQNEAQ (reference sequence). The V gene end was trimmed by 5 bases and the J gene end by 5 bases; junction bases not matched to a gene: 5. The CDR3 bases are TGTGCCAGCAGCAGACAGGGTGTGACTGAAGCTTTCTTT. Translating it yields CASSRQGVTEAFF. The full variable domain, rest sourced from reference TRBV7-9 and TRBJ1-1, is DTGVSQNPRHKITKRGQNVTFRCDPISEHNRLYWYRQTLGQGPEFLTYFQNEAQLEKSRLLSDRFSAERPKGSFSTLEIQRTEQGDSAMYLCASSRQGVTEAFFGQGTRLTVV.

This chain joins TRBV10-1 and TRBJ2-5; D is unresolved. Germline-derived CDR1 and CDR2 are WNHNN and SYGVQD (reference sequence). The V end lost 0 bases, the J end lost 7 bases, and 3 bases lay between the germline ends. The CDR3 is made up of 11 amino acids. The CDR3, as DNA: TGCGCCAGCAGTGAGTCTGGGACCCAGTACTTC. Its translation: CASSESGTQYF.

This rearrangement joins TRBV5-6 to TRBJ1-6; TRBD1 agrees at 7 bases. The germline gives CDR1 SGHDT, CDR2 YYEEEE. This CDR3 contains 15 residues. V lost 3 bases to trimming and J lost 8 bases; unmatched junction nucleotides: 8. The CDR3 nucleotides are TGTGCCAGCAGCTCCCTCCAGGGGGGAGATTCACCCCTCCACTTT. The encoded protein is CASSSLQGGDSPLHF.

The CDR3 region has the DNA TGTGCCAGCAGCTCTTCCCGCGACAGATCCTATAATTCACCCCTCCACTTT. Amino acids: CASSSSRDRSYNSPLHF. This rearrangement joins TRBV11-2 to TRBJ1-6, with D maybe TRBD1 (5 bases). Per the germline V gene, CDR1 is SGHAT and CDR2 is FQNNGV. V was trimmed by 4 bases and J by 1 base, leaving 14 bases between them. The CDR3 is 17 amino acids.

The V gene is TRBV6-2 or TRBV6-3, the J gene TRBJ1-2, with TRBD1 matching 8 bases. In germline, CDR1 is MNHEY, CDR2 SVGEGT. The V and J ends lost 6 bases and 0 bases, in that order; junction bases with no gene match: 9. CDR3 length: 16 amino acids. CDR3 sequence: CASSFTQDRANYGYTF. Written as DNA, the CDR3 is TGTGCCAGCAGCTTTACCCAGGACAGGGCTAACTATGGCTACACCTTC.

V gene TRBV11-2 combines with J gene TRBJ1-1, with a possible D match to TRBD1 (5 bases). V was shortened by 6 bases and J by 1 base, with 12 bases between the two germline ends. The CDR3 length is 14 residues. The V gene's germline CDR1 is SGHAT and CDR2 FQNNGV. CDR3 sequence (DNA): TGTGCCAGCAGACCCCCAGGGCGGAACACTGAAGCTTTCTTT. This sequence encodes CASRPPGRNTEAFF.

The chain uses TRBV3-1 (or the pseudogene TRBV3-2) and TRBJ2-7, with TRBD2 matching over 8 bases. The CDR3 consists of 15 residues. In germline, CDR1 is LGHDT, CDR2 YNNKEL (reference sequence). The trim removed 4 bases at V and 6 bases at J, leaving 11 bases unmatched. CDR3 residues: CASSPYGGGIPEQYF. The CDR3 DNA sequence: TGTGCCAGCAGCCCCTACGGGGGGGGGATCCCCGAGCAGTACTTC.

V and J are TRBV27 and TRBJ2-2; 8 nucleotides line up with TRBD1. The CDR3 contains 14 residues. Germline lookup yields CDR1 MNHEY and CDR2 SMNVEV (reference sequence). V dropped 2 bases and J dropped 4; count of bases not matched to a gene: 0. The CDR3 here is CASSLGQGTGELFF. The DNA of the CDR3 is TGTGCCAGCAGTTTAGGACAGGGCACCGGGGAGCTGTTTTTT.

This rearrangement joins TRBV2 to TRBJ2-7; 7 positions match TRBD1. With 4 bases clipped from V and 4 bases from J, the junction kept 7 bases outside the gene matches. Germline V lookup: CDR1 SNHLY, CDR2 FYNNEI. The CDR3 runs to 14 residues. CDR3 bases: TGTGCCAGCAGTGCGGGGACAGCTACTTACGAGCAGTACTTC. Its translation is CASSAGTATYEQYF.

The rearrangement links TRBV12-3 or TRBV12-4 to TRBJ2-7, with D unresolved. The length of the CDR3 is 12 residues. The germline V and J ends were trimmed by 6 bases and 0 bases, with 6 bases remaining between them. The CDR3 DNA is TGTGCCAGCAGGGCGAGCTCCTACGAGCAGTACTTC. As protein: CASRASSYEQYF.

The rearrangement links TRBV6-5 to TRBJ1-2, with TRBD1 as a possible D gene (6 bases). Germline V gene sequence: CDR1 MNHEY, CDR2 SVGAGI. The CDR3 covers 16 residues. V was trimmed by 2 bases and J by 0 bases, leaving 13 bases between them. The CDR3 region has the DNA TGTGCCAGCAGTTACGGGGGGGGCCCAGCTAACTATGGCTACACCTTC. Amino acid sequence: CASSYGGGPANYGYTF.

The chain uses TRBV9 and TRBJ1-2; TRBD1 matches 9 bases. The CDR3 has 15 residues. Trimming cost V 3 bases and J 4 bases; bases outside gene matches: 7. Germline assignment: CDR1 SGDLS and CDR2 YYNGEE. The CDR3 nucleotides read TGTGCCAGCAGCGCGGGACAGGGTTTAAGCTATGGCTACACCTTC. Its translation is CASSAGQGLSYGYTF.

This clone came up a few times. The J gene is TRBJ2-7, the V gene TRBV5-6, with D possibly matching TRBD1 (6 bases). The CDR3 totals 14 residues. V was cut by 0 bases and J by 3 bases, with 10 bases left in between. Germline V gene sequence: CDR1 SGHDT, CDR2 YYEEEE. CDR3 in DNA: TGTGCCAGCAGCTTGGGGACAGCCAGCTACGAGCAGTACTTC. Translation gives CASSLGTASYEQYF.

The rearrangement joins TRBV5-1 to TRBJ2-2, with 7 bases aligning to TRBD2. The germline CDR1 and CDR2 sequences are SGHRS and YFSETQ. The trim removed 5 bases at V and 2 bases at J, leaving 6 bases unmatched. The CDR3 length is 15 residues. As DNA, the CDR3 is TGCGCCAGCAGACCAAGCGGGGATAACACCGGGGAGCTGTTTTTT. It specifies CASRPSGDNTGELFF. Full variable domain (remainder filled in from reference TRBV5-1 and TRBJ2-2): KAGVTQTPRYLIKTRGQQVTLSCSPISGHRSVSWYQQTPGQGLQFLFEYFSETQRNKGNFPGRFSGRQFSNSRSEMNVSTLELGDSALYLCASRPSGDNTGELFFGEGSRLTVL.